This record covers a single T cell receptor (beta chain). What it recognizes is unknown. Sequencing used immunoSEQ multiplex PCR; TCRdb keeps in-frame clones, though not all of them. This sample carries roughly 120,000 clones, approximately 90% of them seen once, and the ten largest clones take around 0.58%. The ends lost 5 bases at V and 4 bases at J; junction bases unmatched: 8. The CDR3 has 15 residues. Germline CDR1 is SGHRS and CDR2 is YFSETQ. The data belong to a study of Tregs in tolerant kidney transplant recipients. Whole-study findings and limits: Findings come from small patient numbers and require larger validation. No direct test of biological reproducibility was done here. Activated donor B cell expansion appeared to reveal the most relevant donor-specific TCRbeta repertoire.

CD4+CD25+CD127- Tregs, CD4+CD25- non-Tregs, CD4 and CD8 cells were sorted. What was sequenced was CD4+ T cells from blood. This TCR was recovered from a human donor in good health. V and J are TRBV5-1 and TRBJ2-1; 8 bases map to TRBD1. The CDR3, as DNA: TGCGCCAGCAGGGATGGGACAGGCATTTACAATGAGCAGTTCTTC. Protein sequence: CASRDGTGIYNEQFF.